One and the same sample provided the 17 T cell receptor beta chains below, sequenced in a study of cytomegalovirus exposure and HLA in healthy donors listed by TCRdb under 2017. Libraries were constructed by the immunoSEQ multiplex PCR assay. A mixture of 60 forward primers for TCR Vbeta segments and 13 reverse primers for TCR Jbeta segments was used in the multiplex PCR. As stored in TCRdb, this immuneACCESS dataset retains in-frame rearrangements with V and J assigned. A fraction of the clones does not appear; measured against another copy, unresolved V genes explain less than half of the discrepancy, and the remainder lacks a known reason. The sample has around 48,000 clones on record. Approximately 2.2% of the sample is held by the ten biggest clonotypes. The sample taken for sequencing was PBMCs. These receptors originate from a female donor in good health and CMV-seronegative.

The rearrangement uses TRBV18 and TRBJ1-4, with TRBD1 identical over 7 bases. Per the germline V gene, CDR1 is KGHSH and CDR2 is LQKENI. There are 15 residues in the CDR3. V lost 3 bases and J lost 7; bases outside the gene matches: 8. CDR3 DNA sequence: TGTGCCAGCTCACCCCCGACAGGGAATGGTGAAAAACTGTTTTTT. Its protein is CASSPPTGNGEKLFF. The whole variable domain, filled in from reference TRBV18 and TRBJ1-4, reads NAGVMQNPRHLVRRRGQEARLRCSPMKGHSHVYWYRQLPEEGLKFMVYLQKENIIDESGMPKERFSAEFPKEGPSILRIQQVVRGDSAAYFCASSPPTGNGEKLFFGSGTQLSVL.

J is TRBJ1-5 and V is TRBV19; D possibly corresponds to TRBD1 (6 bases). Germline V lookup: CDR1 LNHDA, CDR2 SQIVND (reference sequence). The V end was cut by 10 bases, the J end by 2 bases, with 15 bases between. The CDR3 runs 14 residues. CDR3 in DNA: TGTGCCACCTCAACCCCAGGGGGCAATCAGCCCCAGCATTTT. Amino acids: CATSTPGGNQPQHF. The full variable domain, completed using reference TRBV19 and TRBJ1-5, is DGGITQSPKYLFRKEGQNVTLSCEQNLNHDAMYWYRQDPGQGLRLIYYSQIVNDFQKGDIAEGYSVSREKKESFPLTVTSAQKNPTAFYLCATSTPGGNQPQHFGDGTRLSIL.

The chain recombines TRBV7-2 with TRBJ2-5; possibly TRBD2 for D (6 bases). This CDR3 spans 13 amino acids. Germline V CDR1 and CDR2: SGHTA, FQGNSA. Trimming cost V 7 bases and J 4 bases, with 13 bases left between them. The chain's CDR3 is CASTRVAAETQYF. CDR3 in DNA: TGTGCCAGCACCCGCGTAGCGGCAGAGACCCAGTACTTC.

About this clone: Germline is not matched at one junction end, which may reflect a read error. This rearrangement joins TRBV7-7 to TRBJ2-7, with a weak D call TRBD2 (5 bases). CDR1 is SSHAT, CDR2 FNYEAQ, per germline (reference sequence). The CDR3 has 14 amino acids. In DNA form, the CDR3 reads TGTGCTAGCAGCTTAGGAGGCAGCGCCTACGAGCAGTACTTC. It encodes CASSLGGSAYEQYF.

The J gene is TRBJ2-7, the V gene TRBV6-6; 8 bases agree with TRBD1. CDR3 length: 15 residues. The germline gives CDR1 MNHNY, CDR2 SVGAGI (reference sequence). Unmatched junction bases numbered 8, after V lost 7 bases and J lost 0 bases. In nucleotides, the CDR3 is TGTGCCAGCACCTGGGACAGGCGTCTCTCCTACGAGCAGTACTTC. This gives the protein CASTWDRRLSYEQYF.

This CDR3 is CRPTPRQHYNEQFF. CDR3 sequence (DNA): TGCAGGCCTACCCCCAGACAGCATTACAATGAGCAGTTCTTC. The chain uses TRBV29-1 and TRBJ2-1; tentatively, D is TRBD1 (5 bases). Germline V gives CDR1 SQVTM, CDR2 ANQGSEA. The CDR3 runs 14 residues.

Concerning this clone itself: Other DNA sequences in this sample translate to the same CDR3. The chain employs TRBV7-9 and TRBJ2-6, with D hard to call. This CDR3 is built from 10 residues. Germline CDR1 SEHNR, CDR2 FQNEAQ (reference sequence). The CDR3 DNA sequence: TGTGCAAGCCAGGCCAACGTCCTGACTTTC. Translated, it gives CASQANVLTF.

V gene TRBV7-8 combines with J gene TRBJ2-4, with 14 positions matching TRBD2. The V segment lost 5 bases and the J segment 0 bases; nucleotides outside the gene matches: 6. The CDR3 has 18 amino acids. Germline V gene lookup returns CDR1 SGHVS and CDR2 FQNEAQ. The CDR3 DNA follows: TGTGCCAGCAGCGGAGGGACTAGCGGGAGTCGAGCCAAAAACATTCAGTACTTC. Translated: CASSGGTSGSRAKNIQYF.

CDR3 sequence (DNA): TGTGCCAGCTCGGGGCTAGCGGCCTCCTACGAGCAGTACTTC. Translating it yields CASSGLAASYEQYF. The chain combines TRBV6-1 with TRBJ2-7; TRBD2 matches 7 bases. Germline V CDR1 and CDR2: MNHNS, SASEGT. This CDR3 is built from 14 residues. Unmatched junction bases numbered 7, after V lost 8 bases and J lost 0 bases.

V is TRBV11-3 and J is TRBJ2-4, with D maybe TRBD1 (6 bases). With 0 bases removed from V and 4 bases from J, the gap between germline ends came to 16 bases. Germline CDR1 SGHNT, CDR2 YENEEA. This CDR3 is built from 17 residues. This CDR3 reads CASSLESWGLAKNIQYF. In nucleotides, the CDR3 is TGTGCCAGCAGCTTAGAATCATGGGGGCTAGCAAAAAACATTCAGTACTTC. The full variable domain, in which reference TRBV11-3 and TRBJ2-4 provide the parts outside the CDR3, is EAGVVQSPRYKIIEKKQPVAFWCNPISGHNTLYWYLQNLGQGPELLIRYENEEAVDDSQLPKDRFSAERLKGVDSTLKIQPAELGDSAVYLCASSLESWGLAKNIQYFGAGTRLSVL.

The CDR3: CASSPFPAGVPNEQFF. The CDR3 bases are TGTGCCAGCAGCCCATTTCCGGCGGGAGTTCCCAATGAGCAGTTCTTC. The rearrangement joins TRBV7-3 to TRBJ2-1; 7 bases line up with TRBD2. The V gene's germline CDR1 is SGHTA and CDR2 FQGTGA. This CDR3 contains 16 residues. The trim removed 5 bases at V and 6 bases at J, leaving 13 bases unmatched.

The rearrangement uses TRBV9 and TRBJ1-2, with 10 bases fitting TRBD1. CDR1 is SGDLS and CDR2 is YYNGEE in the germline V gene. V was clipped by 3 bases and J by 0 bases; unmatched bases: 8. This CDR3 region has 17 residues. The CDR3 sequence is CASSAQLGTGANYGYTF. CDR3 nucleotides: TGTGCCAGCAGCGCACAGCTCGGGACAGGGGCTAACTATGGCTACACCTTC. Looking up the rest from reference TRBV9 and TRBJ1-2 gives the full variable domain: DSGVTQTPKHLITATGQRVTLRCSPRSGDLSVYWYQQSLDQGLQFLIQYYNGEERAKGNILERFSAQQFPDLHSELNLSSLELGDSALYFCASSAQLGTGANYGYTFGSGTRLTVV.

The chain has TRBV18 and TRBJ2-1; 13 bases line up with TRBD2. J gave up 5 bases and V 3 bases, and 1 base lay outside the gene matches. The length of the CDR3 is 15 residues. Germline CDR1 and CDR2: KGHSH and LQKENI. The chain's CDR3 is CASSPGLAGDNEQFF. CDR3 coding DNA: TGTGCCAGCTCACCCGGACTAGCGGGGGACAATGAGCAGTTCTTC.

The CDR3 nucleotides are TGTGCCAGCAGCCAAGAAGGAACTAGCGGTGACTACGAGCAGTACTTC. It translates to CASSQEGTSGDYEQYF. The chain has TRBV4-2 and TRBJ2-7; 8 bases fit TRBD2. CDR1 is LGHNA, CDR2 YNFKEQ, per germline. The CDR3 contains 16 residues. J was trimmed by 3 bases and V by 0 bases; bases with no gene match: 7.

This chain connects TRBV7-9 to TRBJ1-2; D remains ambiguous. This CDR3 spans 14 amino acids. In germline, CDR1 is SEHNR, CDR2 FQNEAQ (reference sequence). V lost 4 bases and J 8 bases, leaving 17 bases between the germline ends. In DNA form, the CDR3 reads TGTGCCAGCAGCTGGGCGGACCGGGAAGGGGGCTACACCTTC. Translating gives CASSWADREGGYTF.

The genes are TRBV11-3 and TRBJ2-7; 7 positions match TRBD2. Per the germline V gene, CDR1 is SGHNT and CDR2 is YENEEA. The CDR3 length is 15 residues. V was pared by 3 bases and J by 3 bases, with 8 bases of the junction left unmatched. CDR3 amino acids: CASSLLLADGYEQYF. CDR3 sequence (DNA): TGTGCCAGCAGCTTGCTCCTAGCGGATGGCTACGAGCAGTACTTC.

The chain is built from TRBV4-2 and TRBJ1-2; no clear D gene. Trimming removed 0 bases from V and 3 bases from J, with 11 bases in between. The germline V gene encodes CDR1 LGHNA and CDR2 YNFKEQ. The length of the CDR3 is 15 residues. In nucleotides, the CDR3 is TGTGCCAGCAGCCAAGATCGGTCGTCCGACTATGGCTACACCTTC. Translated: CASSQDRSSDYGYTF.